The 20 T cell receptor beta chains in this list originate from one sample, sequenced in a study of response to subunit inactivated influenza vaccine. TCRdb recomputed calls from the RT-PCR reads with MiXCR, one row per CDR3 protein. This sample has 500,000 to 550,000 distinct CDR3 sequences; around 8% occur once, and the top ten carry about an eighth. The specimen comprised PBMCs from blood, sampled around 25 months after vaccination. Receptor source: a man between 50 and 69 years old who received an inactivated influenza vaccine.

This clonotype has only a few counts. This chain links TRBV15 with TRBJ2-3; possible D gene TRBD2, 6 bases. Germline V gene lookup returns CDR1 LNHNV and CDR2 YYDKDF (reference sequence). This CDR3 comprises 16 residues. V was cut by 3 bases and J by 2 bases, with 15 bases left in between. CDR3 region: CATSRDRTGATDTQYF. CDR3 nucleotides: TGTGCCACCAGCAGGGATCGGACGGGAGCCACAGATACGCAGTATTTT.

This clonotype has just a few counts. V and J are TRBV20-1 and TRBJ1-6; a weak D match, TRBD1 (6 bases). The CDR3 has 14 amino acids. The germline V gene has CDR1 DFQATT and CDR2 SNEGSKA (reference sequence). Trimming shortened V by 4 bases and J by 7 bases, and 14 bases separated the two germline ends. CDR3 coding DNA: TGCAGTGCTATAACAGGGTCAAAGAATTCACCCCTCCACTTT. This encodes CSAITGSKNSPLHF.

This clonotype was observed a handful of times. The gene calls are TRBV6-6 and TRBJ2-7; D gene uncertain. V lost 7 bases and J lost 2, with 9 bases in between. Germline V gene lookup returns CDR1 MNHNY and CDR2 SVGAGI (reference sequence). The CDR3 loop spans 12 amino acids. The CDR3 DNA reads TGTGCCAGCATCGACGGAGCCTACGAGCAGTACTTC. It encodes CASIDGAYEQYF.

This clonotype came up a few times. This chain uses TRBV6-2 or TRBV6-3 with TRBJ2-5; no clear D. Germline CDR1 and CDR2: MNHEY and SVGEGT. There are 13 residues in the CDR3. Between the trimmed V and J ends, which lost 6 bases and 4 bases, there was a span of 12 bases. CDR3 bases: TGTGCCAGCAGGAGAGGCGGCCCAGAGACCCAGTACTTC. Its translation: CASRRGGPETQYF.

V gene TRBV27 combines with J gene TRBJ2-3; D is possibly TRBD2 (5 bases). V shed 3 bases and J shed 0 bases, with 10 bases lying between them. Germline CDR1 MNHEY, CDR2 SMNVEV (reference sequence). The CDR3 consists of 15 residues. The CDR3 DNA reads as TGTGCCAGCAGTTTGGACTTTTATAGCACAGATACGCAGTATTTT. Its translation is CASSLDFYSTDTQYF.

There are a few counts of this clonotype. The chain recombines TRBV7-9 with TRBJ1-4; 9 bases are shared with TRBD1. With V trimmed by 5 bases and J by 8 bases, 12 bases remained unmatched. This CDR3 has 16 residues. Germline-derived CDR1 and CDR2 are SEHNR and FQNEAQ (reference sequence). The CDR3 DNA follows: TGTGCCAGCAGCCCGTCTCCGGGACAGGGAGAGGAAAAACTGTTTTTT. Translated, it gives CASSPSPGQGEEKLFF.

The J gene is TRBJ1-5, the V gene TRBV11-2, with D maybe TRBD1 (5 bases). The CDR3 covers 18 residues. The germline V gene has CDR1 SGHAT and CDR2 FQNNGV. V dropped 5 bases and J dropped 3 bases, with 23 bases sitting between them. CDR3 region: CASSPKDPPRAVNQPQHF. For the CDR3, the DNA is TGTGCCAGCAGCCCGAAGGATCCGCCCAGGGCGGTCAATCAGCCCCAGCATTTT.

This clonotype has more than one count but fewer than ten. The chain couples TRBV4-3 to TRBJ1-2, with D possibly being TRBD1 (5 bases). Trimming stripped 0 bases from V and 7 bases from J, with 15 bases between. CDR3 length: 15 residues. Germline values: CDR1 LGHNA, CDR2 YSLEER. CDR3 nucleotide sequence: TGCGCCAGCAGCCAAGAGGTGGGGCAGGGACGTGGCTACACCTTC. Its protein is CASSQEVGQGRGYTF.

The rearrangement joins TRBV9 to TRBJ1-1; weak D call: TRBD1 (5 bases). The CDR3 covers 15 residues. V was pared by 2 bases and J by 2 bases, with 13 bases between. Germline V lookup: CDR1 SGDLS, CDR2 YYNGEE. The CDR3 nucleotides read TGTGCCAGCAGCGTGGGGGTACAGCTTAACACTGAAGCTTTCTTT. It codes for CASSVGVQLNTEAFF.

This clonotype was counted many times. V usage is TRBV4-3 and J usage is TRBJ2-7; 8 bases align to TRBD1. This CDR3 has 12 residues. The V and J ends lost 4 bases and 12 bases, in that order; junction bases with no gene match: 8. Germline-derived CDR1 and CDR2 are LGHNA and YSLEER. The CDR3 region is CASSPTTGALYF. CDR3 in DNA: TGCGCCAGCAGCCCAACGACAGGGGCCTTGTACTTC.

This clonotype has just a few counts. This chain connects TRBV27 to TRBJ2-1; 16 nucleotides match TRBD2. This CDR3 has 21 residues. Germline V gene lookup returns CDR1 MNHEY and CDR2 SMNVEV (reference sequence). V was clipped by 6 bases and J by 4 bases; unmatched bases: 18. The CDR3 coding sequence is TGTGCCAGCAGCCCCTTTAGGTCGGGACTAGCGGGAGGGCCGGTATACAATGAGCAGTTCTTC. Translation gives CASSPFRSGLAGGPVYNEQFF.

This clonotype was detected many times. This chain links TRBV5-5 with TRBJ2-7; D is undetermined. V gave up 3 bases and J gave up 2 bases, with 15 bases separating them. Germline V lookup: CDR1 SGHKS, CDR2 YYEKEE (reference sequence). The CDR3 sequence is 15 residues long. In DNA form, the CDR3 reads TGTGCCAGCAGCTCTGAGTTGCCGGTGGCCTACGAGCAGTACTTC. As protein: CASSSELPVAYEQYF.

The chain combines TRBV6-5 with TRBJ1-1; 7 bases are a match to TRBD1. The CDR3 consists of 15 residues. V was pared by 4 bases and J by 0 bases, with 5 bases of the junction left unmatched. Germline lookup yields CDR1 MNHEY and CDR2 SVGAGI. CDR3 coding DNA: TGTGCCAGCAGTTTGCCGGGACAGTTGAACACTGAAGCTTTCTTT. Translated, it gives CASSLPGQLNTEAFF.

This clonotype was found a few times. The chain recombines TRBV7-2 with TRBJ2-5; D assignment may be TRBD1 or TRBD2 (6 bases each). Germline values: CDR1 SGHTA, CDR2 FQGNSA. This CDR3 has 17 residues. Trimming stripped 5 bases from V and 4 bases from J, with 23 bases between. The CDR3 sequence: CASSPRLVGGSGETQYF. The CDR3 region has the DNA TGTGCCAGCAGCCCCCGGTTAGTGGGGGGCTCCGGAGAGACCCAGTACTTC. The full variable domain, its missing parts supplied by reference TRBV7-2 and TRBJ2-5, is GAGVSQSPSNKVTEKGKDVELRCDPISGHTALYWYRQSLGQGLEFLIYFQGNSAPDKSGLPSDRFSAERTGGSVSTLTIQRTQQEDSAVYLCASSPRLVGGSGETQYFGPGTRLLVL.

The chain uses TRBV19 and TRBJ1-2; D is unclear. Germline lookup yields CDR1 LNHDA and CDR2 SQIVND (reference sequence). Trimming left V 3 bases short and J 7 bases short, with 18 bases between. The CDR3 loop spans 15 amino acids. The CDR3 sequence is CASSIGEMIGSGYTF. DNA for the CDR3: TGTGCCAGTAGTATTGGGGAAATGATAGGCTCTGGCTACACCTTC. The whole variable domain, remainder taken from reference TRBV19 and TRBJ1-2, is DGGITQSPKYLFRKEGQNVTLSCEQNLNHDAMYWYRQDPGQGLRLIYYSQIVNDFQKGDIAEGYSVSREKKESFPLTVTSAQKNPTAFYLCASSIGEMIGSGYTFGSGTRLTVV.

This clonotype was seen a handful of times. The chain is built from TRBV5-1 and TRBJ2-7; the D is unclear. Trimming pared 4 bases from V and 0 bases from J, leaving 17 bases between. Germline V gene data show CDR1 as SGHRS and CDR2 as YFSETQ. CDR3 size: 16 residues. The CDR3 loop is CASSPPALGSSYEQYF. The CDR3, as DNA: TGCGCCAGCAGCCCGCCGGCGTTGGGAAGCTCCTACGAGCAGTACTTC.

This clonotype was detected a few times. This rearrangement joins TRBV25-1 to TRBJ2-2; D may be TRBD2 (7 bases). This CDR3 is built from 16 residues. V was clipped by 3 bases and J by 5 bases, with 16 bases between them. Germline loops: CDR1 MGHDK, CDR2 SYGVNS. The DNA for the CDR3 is TGTGCCAGCAGTGAGGCGGGGAGGGGGGCGACCGGGGAGCTGTTTTTT. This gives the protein CASSEAGRGATGELFF.

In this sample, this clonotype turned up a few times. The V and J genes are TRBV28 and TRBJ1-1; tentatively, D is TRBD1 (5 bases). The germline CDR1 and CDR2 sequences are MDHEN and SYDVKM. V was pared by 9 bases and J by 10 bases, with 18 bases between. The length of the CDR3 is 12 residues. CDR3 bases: TGTGCCAGTGGAGGGGCGACGGGTCGAGCTTTCTTT. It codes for CASGGATGRAFF.

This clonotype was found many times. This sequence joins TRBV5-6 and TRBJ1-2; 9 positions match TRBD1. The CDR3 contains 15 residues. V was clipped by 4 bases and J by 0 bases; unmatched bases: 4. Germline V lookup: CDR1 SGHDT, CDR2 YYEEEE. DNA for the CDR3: TGTGCCAGCAGCGGACAGGGGCGAGCTAACTATGGCTACACCTTC. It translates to CASSGQGRANYGYTF.

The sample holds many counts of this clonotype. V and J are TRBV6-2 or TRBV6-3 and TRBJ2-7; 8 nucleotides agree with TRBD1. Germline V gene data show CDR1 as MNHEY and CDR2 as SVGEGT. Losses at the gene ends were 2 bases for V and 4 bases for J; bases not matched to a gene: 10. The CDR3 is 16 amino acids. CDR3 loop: CASSYDRGLNLYEQYF. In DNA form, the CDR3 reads TGTGCCAGCAGTTACGACAGGGGTCTGAATTTGTACGAGCAGTACTTC.